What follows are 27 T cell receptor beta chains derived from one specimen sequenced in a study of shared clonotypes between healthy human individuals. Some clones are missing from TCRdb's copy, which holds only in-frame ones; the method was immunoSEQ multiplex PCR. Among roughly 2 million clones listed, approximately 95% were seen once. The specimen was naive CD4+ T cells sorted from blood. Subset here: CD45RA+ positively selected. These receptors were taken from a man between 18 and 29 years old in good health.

The CDR3 region has the DNA TGCGCCAGCAGCCAATATGTGGGAGGGCCGGGTGAGCAGTACTTC. This encodes CASSQYVGGPGEQYF. The V and J genes are TRBV4-3 and TRBJ2-7; 7 bases align to TRBD2. Per the germline V gene, CDR1 is LGHNA and CDR2 is YSLEER. This CDR3 spans 15 amino acids. V shed 2 bases and J 7 bases; nucleotides not matched to a gene: 11.

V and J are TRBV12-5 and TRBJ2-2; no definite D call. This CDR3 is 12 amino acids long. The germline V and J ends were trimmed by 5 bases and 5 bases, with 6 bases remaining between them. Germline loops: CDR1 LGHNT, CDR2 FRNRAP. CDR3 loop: CASGKLTGELFF. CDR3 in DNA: TGTGCTAGTGGTAAACTTACCGGGGAGCTGTTTTTT.

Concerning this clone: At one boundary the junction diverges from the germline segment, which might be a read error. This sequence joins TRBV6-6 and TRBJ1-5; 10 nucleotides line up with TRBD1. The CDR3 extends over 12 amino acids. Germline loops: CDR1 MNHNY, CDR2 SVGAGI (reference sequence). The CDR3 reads CASSYGGTGASF. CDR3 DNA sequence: TGTGCCAGCAGTTACGGAGGGACAGGGGCCAGTTTT.

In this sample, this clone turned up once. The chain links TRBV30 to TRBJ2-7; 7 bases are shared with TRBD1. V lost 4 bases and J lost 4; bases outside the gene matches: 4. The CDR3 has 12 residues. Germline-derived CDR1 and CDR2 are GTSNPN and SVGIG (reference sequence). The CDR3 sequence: CAWTGTDYEQYF. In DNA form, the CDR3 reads TGTGCCTGGACCGGGACAGATTACGAGCAGTACTTC.

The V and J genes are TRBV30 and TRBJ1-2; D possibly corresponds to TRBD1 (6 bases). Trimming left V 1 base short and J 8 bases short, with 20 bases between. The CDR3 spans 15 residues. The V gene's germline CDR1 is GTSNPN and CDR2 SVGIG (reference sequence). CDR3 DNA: TGTGCCTGGAGTGGGAAACAGGGAATGGCCTTCGGCTACACCTTC. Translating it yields CAWSGKQGMAFGYTF. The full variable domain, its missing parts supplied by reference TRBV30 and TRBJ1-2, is SQTIHQWPATLVQPVGSPLSLECTVEGTSNPNLYWYRQAAGRGLQLLFYSVGIGQISSEVPQNLSASRPQDRQFILSSKKLLLSDSGFYLCAWSGKQGMAFGYTFGSGTRLTVV.

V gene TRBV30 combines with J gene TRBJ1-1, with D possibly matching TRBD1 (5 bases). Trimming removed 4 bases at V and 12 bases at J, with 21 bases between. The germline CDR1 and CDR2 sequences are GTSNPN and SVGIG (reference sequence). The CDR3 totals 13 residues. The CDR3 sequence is CAWIPGRGSRTFF. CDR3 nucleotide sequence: TGTGCCTGGATACCAGGGAGAGGGTCGAGGACTTTCTTT.

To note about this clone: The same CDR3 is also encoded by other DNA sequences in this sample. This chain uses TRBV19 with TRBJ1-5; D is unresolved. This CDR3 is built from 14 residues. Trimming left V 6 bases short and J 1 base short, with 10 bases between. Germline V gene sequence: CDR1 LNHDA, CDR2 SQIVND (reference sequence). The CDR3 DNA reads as TGTGCCAGTAGCATCACTGGGAGCAATCAGCCCCAGCATTTT. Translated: CASSITGSNQPQHF.

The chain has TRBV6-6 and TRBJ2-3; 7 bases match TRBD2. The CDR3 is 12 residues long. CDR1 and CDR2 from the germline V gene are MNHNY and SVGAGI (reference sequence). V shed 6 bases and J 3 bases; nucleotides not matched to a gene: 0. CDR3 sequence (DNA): TGTGCCAGCAGACTAGCGACAGATACGCAGTATTTT. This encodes CASRLATDTQYF.

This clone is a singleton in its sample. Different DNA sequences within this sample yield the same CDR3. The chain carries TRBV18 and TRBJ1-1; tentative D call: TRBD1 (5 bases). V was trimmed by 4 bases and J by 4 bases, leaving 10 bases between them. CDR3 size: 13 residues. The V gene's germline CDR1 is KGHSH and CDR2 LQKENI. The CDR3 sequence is CASSREQGTEAFF. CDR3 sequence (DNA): TGTGCCAGCTCACGGGAGCAGGGCACTGAAGCTTTCTTT.

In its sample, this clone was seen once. The CDR3 loop reads CASSLAGIGVAGQETQYF. The CDR3 bases are TGTGCCAGCAGCTTAGCGGGGATCGGGGTAGCGGGGCAAGAGACCCAGTACTTC. V gene TRBV7-9 combines with J gene TRBJ2-5; TRBD2 aligns across 8 bases. V lost 0 bases and J lost 2; bases outside the gene matches: 11. CDR1 is SEHNR and CDR2 is FQNEAQ in the germline V gene (reference sequence). The CDR3 length is 18 residues.

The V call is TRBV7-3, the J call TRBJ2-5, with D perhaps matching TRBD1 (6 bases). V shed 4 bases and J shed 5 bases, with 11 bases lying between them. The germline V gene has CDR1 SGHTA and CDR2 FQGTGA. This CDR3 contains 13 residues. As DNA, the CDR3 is TGTGCCAGCAGCTCAAGGACAGCTGAGACCCAGTACTTC. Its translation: CASSSRTAETQYF.

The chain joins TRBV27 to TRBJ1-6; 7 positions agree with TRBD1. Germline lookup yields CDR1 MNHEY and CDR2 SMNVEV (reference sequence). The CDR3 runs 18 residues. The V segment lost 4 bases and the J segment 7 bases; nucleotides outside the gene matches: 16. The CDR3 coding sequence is TGTGCCAGCAGTTCAAGGTCGAAAGGGACAGCAGACAATTCACCCCTCCACTTT. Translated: CASSSRSKGTADNSPLHF.

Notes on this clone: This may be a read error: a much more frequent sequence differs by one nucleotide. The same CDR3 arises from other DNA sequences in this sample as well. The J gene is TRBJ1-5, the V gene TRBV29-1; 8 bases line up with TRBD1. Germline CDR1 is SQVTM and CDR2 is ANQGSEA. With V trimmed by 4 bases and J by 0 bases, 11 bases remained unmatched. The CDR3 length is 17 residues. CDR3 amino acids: CSVAGTGGSSSNQPQHF. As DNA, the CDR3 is TGCAGCGTTGCCGGGACAGGAGGCTCATCTAGCAATCAGCCCCAGCATTTT.

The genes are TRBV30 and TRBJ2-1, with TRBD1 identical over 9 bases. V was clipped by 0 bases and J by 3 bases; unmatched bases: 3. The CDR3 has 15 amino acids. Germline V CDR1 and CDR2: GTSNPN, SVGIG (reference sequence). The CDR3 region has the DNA TGTGCCTGGAGTGTACGGACAGGGGTCTACAATGAGCAGTTCTTC. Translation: CAWSVRTGVYNEQFF. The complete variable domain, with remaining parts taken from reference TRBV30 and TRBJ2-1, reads SQTIHQWPATLVQPVGSPLSLECTVEGTSNPNLYWYRQAAGRGLQLLFYSVGIGQISSEVPQNLSASRPQDRQFILSSKKLLLSDSGFYLCAWSVRTGVYNEQFFGPGTRLTVL.

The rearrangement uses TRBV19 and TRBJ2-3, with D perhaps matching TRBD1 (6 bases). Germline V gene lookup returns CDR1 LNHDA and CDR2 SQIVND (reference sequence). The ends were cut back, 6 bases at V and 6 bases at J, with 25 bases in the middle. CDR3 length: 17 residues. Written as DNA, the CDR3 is TGTGCCAGTAGCCGGGGTGAGAGACAGGTTCTTAGGGATACGCAGTATTTT. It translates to CASSRGERQVLRDTQYF.

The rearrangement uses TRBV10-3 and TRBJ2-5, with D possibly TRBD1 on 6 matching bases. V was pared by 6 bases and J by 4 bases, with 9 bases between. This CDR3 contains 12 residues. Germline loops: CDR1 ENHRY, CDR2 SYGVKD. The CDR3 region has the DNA TGTGCCATCAGCGCAGGGGCAGAGACCCAGTACTTC. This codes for CAISAGAETQYF.

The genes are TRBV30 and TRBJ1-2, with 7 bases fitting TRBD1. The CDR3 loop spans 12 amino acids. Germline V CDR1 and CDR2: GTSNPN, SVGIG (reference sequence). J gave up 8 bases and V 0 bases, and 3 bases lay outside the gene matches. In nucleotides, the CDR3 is TGTGCCTGGAGTGTGACAGGGTTCGGCTACACCTTC. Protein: CAWSVTGFGYTF.

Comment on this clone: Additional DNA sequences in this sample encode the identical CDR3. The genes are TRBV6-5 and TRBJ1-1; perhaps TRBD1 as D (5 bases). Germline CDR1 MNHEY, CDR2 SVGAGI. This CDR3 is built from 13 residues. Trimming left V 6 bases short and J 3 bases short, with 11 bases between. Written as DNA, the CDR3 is TGTGCCAGCAGCAGACGGGGGGACACTGAAGCTTTCTTT. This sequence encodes CASSRRGDTEAFF.

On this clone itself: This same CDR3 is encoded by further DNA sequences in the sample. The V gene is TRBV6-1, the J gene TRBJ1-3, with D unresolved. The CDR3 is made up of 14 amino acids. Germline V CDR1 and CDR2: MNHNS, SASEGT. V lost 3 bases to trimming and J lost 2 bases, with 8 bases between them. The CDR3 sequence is CASSDGRTGNTIYF. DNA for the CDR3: TGTGCCAGCAGTGATGGGAGAACTGGAAACACCATATATTTT.

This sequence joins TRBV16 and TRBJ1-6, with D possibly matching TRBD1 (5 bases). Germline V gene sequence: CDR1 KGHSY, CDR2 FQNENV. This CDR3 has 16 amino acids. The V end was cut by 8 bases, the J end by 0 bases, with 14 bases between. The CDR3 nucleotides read TGTGCCAGCGGCGCCCACAGGAGCTCCTATAATTCACCCCTCCACTTT. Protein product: CASGAHRSSYNSPLHF.

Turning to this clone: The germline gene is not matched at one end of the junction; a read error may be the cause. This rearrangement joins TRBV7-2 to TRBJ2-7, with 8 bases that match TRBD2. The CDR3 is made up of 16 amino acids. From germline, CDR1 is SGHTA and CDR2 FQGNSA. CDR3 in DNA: TGTGCCAGCAGTTTTTTTGAGCGGGAGTTCTCCAACGAGCAGTACTTC. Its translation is CASSFFEREFSNEQYF.

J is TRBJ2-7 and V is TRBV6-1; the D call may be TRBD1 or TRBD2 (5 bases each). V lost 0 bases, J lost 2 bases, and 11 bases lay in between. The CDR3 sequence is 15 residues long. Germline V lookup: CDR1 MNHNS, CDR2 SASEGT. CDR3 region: CASSEARGTPYEQYF. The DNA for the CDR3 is TGTGCCAGCAGTGAAGCGCGAGGGACCCCCTACGAGCAGTACTTC.

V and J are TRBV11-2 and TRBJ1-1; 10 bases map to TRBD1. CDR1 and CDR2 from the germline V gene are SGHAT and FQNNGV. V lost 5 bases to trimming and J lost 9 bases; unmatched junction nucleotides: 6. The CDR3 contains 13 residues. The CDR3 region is CASSVPGQGKAFF. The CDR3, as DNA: TGTGCCAGCAGCGTTCCGGGACAGGGGAAAGCTTTCTTT.

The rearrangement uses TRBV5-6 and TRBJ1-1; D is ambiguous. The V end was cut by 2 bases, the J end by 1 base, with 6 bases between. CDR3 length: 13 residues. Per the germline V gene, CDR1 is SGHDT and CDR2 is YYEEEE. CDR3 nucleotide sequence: TGTGCCAGCAGCTTCTTCAGGAACACTGAAGCTTTCTTT. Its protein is CASSFFRNTEAFF. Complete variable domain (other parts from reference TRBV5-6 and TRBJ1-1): DAGVTQSPTHLIKTRGQQVTLRCSPKSGHDTVSWYQQALGQGPQFIFQYYEEEERQRGNFPDRFSGHQFPNYSSELNVNALLLGDSALYLCASSFFRNTEAFFGQGTRLTVV.

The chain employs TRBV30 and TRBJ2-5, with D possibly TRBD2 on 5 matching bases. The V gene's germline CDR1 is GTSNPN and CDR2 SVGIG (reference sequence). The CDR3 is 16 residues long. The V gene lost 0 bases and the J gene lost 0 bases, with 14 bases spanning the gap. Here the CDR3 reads CAWSVQRSADQETQYF. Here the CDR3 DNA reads TGTGCCTGGAGTGTACAGCGTAGCGCCGACCAAGAGACCCAGTACTTC.

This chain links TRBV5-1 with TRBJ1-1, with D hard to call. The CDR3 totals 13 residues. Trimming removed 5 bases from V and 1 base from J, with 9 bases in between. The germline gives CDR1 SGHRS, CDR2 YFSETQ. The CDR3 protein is CASRWTGNTEAFF. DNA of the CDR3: TGCGCCAGCAGATGGACGGGGAACACTGAAGCTTTCTTT. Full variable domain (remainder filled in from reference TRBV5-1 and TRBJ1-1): KAGVTQTPRYLIKTRGQQVTLSCSPISGHRSVSWYQQTPGQGLQFLFEYFSETQRNKGNFPGRFSGRQFSNSRSEMNVSTLELGDSALYLCASRWTGNTEAFFGQGTRLTVV.

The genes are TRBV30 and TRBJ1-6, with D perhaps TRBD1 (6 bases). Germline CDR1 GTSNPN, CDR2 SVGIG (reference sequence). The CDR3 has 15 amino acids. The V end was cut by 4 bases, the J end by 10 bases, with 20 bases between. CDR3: CAWTVRATGGSPLHF. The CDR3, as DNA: TGTGCCTGGACCGTACGGGCGACAGGTGGATCACCCCTCCACTTT.